One sample yielded the 3 T cell receptor beta chains listed below, sequenced in a study of blood T cell repertoires in COVID-19. The repertoire was sequenced with immunoSEQ multiplex PCR; TCRdb's copy has only in-frame clones and lacks some. Here the sample spans about 180,000 clones, about 85% being singletons. Sequencing used peripheral blood. These TCRs come from a man older than 75 with COVID-19, enrolled during active disease.

This clone was observed once. This chain links TRBV14 with TRBJ1-3, with D hard to call. The germline CDR1 and CDR2 sequences are SGHDN and FVKESK. The CDR3 contains 16 residues. V was trimmed by 0 bases and J by 5 bases, leaving 14 bases between them. The CDR3 spells CASSQDPVQARNTIYF. The CDR3, as DNA: TGTGCCAGCAGCCAAGATCCCGTGCAGGCGAGAAACACCATATATTTT. Filled out from reference TRBV14 and TRBJ1-3, the complete variable domain reads EAGVTQFPSHSVIEKGQTVTLRCDPISGHDNLYWYRRVMGKEIKFLLHFVKESKQDESGMPNNRFLAERTGGTYSTLKVQPAELEDSGVYFCASSQDPVQARNTIYFGEGSWLTVV.

J is TRBJ1-2 and V is TRBV19; 11 positions match TRBD1. Losses at the gene ends were 7 bases for V and 3 bases for J; bases not matched to a gene: 7. The germline gives CDR1 LNHDA, CDR2 SQIVND (reference sequence). The CDR3 is 15 amino acids. CDR3: CASIPRTGGYYGYTF. The CDR3 DNA follows: TGTGCCAGTATCCCTCGGACAGGGGGCTACTATGGCTACACCTTC.

The rearrangement uses TRBV27 and TRBJ1-5; TRBD1 might be the D (5 bases). Per the germline V gene, CDR1 is MNHEY and CDR2 is SMNVEV (reference sequence). Deletions cut 2 bases from V and 7 bases from J, with 12 bases between. The CDR3 covers 14 residues. CDR3 region: CASSLGGIGQPQHF. The DNA of the CDR3 is TGTGCCAGCAGTTTAGGGGGGATCGGGCAGCCCCAGCATTTT.